The rows below give T cell receptor beta chains drawn from one sample of a study of early T cells in non-severe SARS-CoV-2 infection. MiXCR, run by TCRdb on the 5' RACE reads, gives a single entry per CDR3 protein. The data contain 30,000 to 45,000 distinct CDR3 sequences, roughly 9.7% of them seen just once; the ten biggest clones take up about 12%. Sequencing was carried out using whole blood. The receptors shown here come from an adult who was a healthcare worker with PCR-confirmed SARS-CoV-2 infection or an uninfected control (not recorded which). Each CDR3 is given with its conserved first and last residue. D genes are given only for firm matches. The listing skips clone size in some rows; elsewhere it reads once, few, many or a size class.

clone_size: many
j_call: TRBJ2-1
d_call: -
cdr3_length: 15
v_call: TRBV2
cdr3_nt: TGTGCCAGCAGTCCCGAGACGCAACTTTACAATGAGCAGTTCTTC
cdr3_aa: CASSPETQLYNEQFF

clone_size: many
j_call: TRBJ2-7
d_call: -
cdr3_length: 13
v_call: TRBV20-1
cdr3_nt: TGCAGTGCACATACAGGGATGGGGTACGAGCAGTACTTC
cdr3_aa: CSAHTGMGYEQYF

clone_size: -
j_call: TRBJ2-1
d_call: TRBD2
cdr3_length: 14
v_call: TRBV10-3
cdr3_nt: TGTGCCATCAGTGAGTCTAGCGGGGTTCGTGAGCAGTTCTTC
cdr3_aa: CAISESSGVREQFF

clone_size: many
j_call: TRBJ2-1
d_call: TRBD2
cdr3_length: 16
v_call: TRBV7-2
cdr3_nt: TGTGCCAGCATCCTCGCCCTAGCGGCTCCCTACAATGAGCAGTTCTTC
cdr3_aa: CASILALAAPYNEQFF

clone_size: -
j_call: TRBJ2-5
d_call: -
cdr3_length: 16
v_call: TRBV3-1
cdr3_nt: TGTGCCAGCAGCCAAGTCCCGGGACAACTCCAAGAGACCCAGTACTTC
cdr3_aa: CASSQVPGQLQETQYF

clone_size: few
j_call: TRBJ2-1
d_call: TRBD2
cdr3_length: 16
v_call: TRBV5-4
cdr3_nt: TGTGCCAGCAGCTTGTCGACTAGCGGGGTTATTAATGAGCAGTTCTTC
cdr3_aa: CASSLSTSGVINEQFF

clone_size: many
j_call: TRBJ2-7
d_call: -
cdr3_length: 18
v_call: TRBV24-1
cdr3_nt: TGTGCCACCAGTGATACCGTCCTCCGGGATCAAGGGGTCTACGAGCAGTACTTC
cdr3_aa: CATSDTVLRDQGVYEQYF

clone_size: many
j_call: TRBJ2-3
d_call: -
cdr3_length: 15
v_call: TRBV28
cdr3_nt: TGTGCCAGCAGTTTAGGAATCCGAGACGGGGGTACGCAGTATTTT
cdr3_aa: CASSLGIRDGGTQYF

clone_size: -
j_call: TRBJ1-2
d_call: -
cdr3_length: 13
v_call: TRBV29-1
cdr3_nt: TGCAGCGTTGTGCAGGGTGTGTACTATGGCTACACCTTC
cdr3_aa: CSVVQGVYYGYTF

clone_size: -
j_call: TRBJ1-6
d_call: TRBD1
cdr3_length: 16
v_call: TRBV18
cdr3_nt: TGTGCCAGCTCCCCGCGGACAGGGTCAGACTATTCACCCCTCCACTTT
cdr3_aa: CASSPRTGSDYSPLHF

clone_size: -
j_call: TRBJ2-7
d_call: -
cdr3_length: 11
v_call: TRBV10-3
cdr3_nt: TGTGCCATCAGTACAGGTTACGAGCAGTACTTC
cdr3_aa: CAISTGYEQYF

clone_size: -
j_call: TRBJ2-4
d_call: -
cdr3_length: 15
v_call: TRBV12-3/TRBV12-4
cdr3_nt: TGTGCCAGCACCGCCCAGGGATATGGCAAAAACATTCAGTACTTC
cdr3_aa: CASTAQGYGKNIQYF

clone_size: -
j_call: TRBJ1-5
d_call: -
cdr3_length: 14
v_call: TRBV28
cdr3_nt: TGTGCCAGCAGTTTAACTGCGAGGAGGCAGCCCCAGCATTTT
cdr3_aa: CASSLTARRQPQHF

clone_size: few
j_call: TRBJ2-7
d_call: TRBD1
cdr3_length: 18
v_call: TRBV5-5
cdr3_nt: TGTGCCAGCAGCCTAGACAGGGGGCTTACCCCCAAAAGCTACGAGCAGTACTTC
cdr3_aa: CASSLDRGLTPKSYEQYF

clone_size: many
j_call: TRBJ1-4
d_call: TRBD1
cdr3_length: 14
v_call: TRBV5-4
cdr3_nt: TGTGCCAGCAGCGCTCGGACAGGGGGTGAAAAACTGTTTTTT
cdr3_aa: CASSARTGGEKLFF

clone_size: many
j_call: TRBJ2-3
d_call: TRBD2
cdr3_length: 17
v_call: TRBV4-1
cdr3_nt: TGCGCCAGCAGCCCGAATAGCGGGGGCCATAGCACAGATACGCAGTATTTT
cdr3_aa: CASSPNSGGHSTDTQYF

clone_size: many
j_call: TRBJ2-1
d_call: -
cdr3_length: 13
v_call: TRBV7-3
cdr3_nt: TGTGCCAGCGGCCCTGGGGGCGGGTATGAGCAGTTCTTC
cdr3_aa: CASGPGGGYEQFF

clone_size: -
j_call: TRBJ2-1
d_call: TRBD2
cdr3_length: 14
v_call: TRBV20-1
cdr3_nt: TGCAGTGCCCTCTCTAGCGGGGGGGTCAATGAGCAGTTCTTC
cdr3_aa: CSALSSGGVNEQFF

clone_size: few
j_call: TRBJ2-7
d_call: -
cdr3_length: 13
v_call: TRBV14
cdr3_nt: TGTGCCAGCAGCGGCCGAGGTCCTTACGAGCAGTACTTC
cdr3_aa: CASSGRGPYEQYF

clone_size: many
j_call: TRBJ2-2
d_call: -
cdr3_length: 13
v_call: TRBV29-1
cdr3_nt: TGCAGCGTTAACCAGGGGGGTACCGGGGAGCTGTTTTTT
cdr3_aa: CSVNQGGTGELFF

clone_size: many
j_call: TRBJ2-4
d_call: -
cdr3_length: 15
v_call: TRBV10-2
cdr3_nt: TGCGCCAGCAGTGAGTTGGGCCTAGCCGGACTCATTCAGTACTTC
cdr3_aa: CASSELGLAGLIQYF

clone_size: -
j_call: TRBJ2-5
d_call: TRBD1
cdr3_length: 14
v_call: TRBV29-1
cdr3_nt: TGCAGCGTTGCCGCACTGACAGGGCAAGAGACCCAGTACTTC
cdr3_aa: CSVAALTGQETQYF

clone_size: few
j_call: TRBJ2-3
d_call: -
cdr3_length: 14
v_call: TRBV29-1
cdr3_nt: TGCAGCGTTGAACTTTCGACAGTAGCAGATACGCAGTATTTT
cdr3_aa: CSVELSTVADTQYF

clone_size: many
j_call: TRBJ2-1
d_call: -
cdr3_length: 18
v_call: TRBV12-3/TRBV12-4
cdr3_nt: TGTGCCAGCAGTTTAGCGGGGGGGCTGATGAGCTCCTACAATGAGCAGTTCTTC
cdr3_aa: CASSLAGGLMSSYNEQFF

clone_size: few
j_call: TRBJ1-2
d_call: TRBD1
cdr3_length: 16
v_call: TRBV5-6
cdr3_nt: TGTGCCAGCAGCTCAAAGACAGGGTGGTCCTCCTATGGCTACACCTTC
cdr3_aa: CASSSKTGWSSYGYTF

clone_size: many
j_call: TRBJ2-1
d_call: -
cdr3_length: 12
v_call: TRBV29-1
cdr3_nt: TGCAGCGGGAGAGGTACCTACAATGAGCAGTTCTTC
cdr3_aa: CSGRGTYNEQFF

clone_size: once
j_call: TRBJ2-3
d_call: -
cdr3_length: 13
v_call: TRBV2
cdr3_nt: TGTGCCAGCGCCGGGACTTACACAGATACGCAGTATTTT
cdr3_aa: CASAGTYTDTQYF

clone_size: -
j_call: TRBJ1-1
d_call: -
cdr3_length: 15
v_call: TRBV5-4
cdr3_nt: TGTGCCAGCAGCTTGGCGCAGGGCGGGATCACTGAAGCTTTCTTT
cdr3_aa: CASSLAQGGITEAFF

clone_size: once
j_call: TRBJ2-3
d_call: TRBD1
cdr3_length: 15
v_call: TRBV6-5
cdr3_nt: TGTGCCAGCAGTTACCTGGGACAGATCACAGATACGCAGTATTTT
cdr3_aa: CASSYLGQITDTQYF